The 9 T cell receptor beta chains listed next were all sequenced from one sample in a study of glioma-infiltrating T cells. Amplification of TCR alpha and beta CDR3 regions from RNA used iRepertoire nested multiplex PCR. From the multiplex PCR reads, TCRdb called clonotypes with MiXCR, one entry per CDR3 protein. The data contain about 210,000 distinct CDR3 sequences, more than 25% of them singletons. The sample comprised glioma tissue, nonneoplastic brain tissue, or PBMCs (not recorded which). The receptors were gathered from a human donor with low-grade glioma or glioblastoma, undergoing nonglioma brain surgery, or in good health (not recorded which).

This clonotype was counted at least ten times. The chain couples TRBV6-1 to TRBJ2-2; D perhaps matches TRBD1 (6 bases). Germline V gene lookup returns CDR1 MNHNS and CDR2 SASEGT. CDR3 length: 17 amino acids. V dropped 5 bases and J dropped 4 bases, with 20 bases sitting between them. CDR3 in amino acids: CASSTSGSGVGTGELFF. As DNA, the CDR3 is TGTGCCAGCAGTACCTCCGGGTCAGGGGTCGGCACCGGGGAGCTGTTTTTT.

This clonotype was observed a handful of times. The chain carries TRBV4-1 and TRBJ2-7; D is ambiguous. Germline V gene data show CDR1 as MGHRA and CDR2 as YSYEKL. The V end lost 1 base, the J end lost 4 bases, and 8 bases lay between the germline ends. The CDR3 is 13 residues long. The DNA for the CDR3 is TGCGCCAGCAGCCAAGCCCTCACTTACGAGCAGTACTTC. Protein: CASSQALTYEQYF.

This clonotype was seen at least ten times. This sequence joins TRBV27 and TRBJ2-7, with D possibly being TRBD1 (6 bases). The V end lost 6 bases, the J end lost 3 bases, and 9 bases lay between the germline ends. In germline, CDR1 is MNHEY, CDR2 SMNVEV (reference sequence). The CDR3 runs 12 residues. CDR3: CASSPTGYEQYF. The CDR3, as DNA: TGTGCCAGCAGCCCGACAGGCTACGAGCAGTACTTC.

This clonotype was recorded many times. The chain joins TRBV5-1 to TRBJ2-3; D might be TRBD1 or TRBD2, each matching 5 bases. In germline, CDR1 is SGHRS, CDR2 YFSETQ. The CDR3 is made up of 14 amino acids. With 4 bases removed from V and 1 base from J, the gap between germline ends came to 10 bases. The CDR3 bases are TGCGCCAGCAGCACCGGGGACGGCACAGATACGCAGTATTTT. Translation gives CASSTGDGTDTQYF.

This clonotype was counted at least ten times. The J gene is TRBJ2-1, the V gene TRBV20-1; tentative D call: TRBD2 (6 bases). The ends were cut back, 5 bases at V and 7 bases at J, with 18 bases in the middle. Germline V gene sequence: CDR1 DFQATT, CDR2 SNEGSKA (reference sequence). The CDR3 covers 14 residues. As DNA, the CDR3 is TGCAGTGCTGGGGACTGGGGGAAGGGGAATGAGCAGTTCTTC. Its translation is CSAGDWGKGNEQFF.

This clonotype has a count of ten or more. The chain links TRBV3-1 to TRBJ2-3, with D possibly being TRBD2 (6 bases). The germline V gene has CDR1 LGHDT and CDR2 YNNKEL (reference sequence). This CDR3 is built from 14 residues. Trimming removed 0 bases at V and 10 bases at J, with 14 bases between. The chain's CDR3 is CASSQDVRAGSQYF. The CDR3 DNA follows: TGTGCCAGCAGCCAAGATGTCAGGGCGGGGTCGCAGTATTTT.

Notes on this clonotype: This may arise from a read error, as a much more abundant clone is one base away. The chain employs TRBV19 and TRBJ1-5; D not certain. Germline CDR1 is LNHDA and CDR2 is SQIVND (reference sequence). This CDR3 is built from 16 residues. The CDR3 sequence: CASSIKGYYSNKPQHF. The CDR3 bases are TGTGCCAGTAGTATAAAGGGATATTATAGCAATAAGCCCCAGCATTTT.

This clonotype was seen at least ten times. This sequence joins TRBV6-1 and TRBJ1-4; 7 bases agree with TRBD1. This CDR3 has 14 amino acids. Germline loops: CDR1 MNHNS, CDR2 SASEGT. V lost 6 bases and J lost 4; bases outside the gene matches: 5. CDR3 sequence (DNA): TGTGCCAGCAGACCAGGGGGGAATAATGAAAAACTGTTTTTT. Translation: CASRPGGNNEKLFF.

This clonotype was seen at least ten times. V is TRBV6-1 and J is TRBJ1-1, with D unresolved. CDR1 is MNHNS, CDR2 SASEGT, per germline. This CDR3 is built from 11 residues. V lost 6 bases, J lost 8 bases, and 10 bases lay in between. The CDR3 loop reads CASSNGREAFF. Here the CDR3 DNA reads TGTGCCAGCAGCAACGGACGCGAAGCTTTCTTT.